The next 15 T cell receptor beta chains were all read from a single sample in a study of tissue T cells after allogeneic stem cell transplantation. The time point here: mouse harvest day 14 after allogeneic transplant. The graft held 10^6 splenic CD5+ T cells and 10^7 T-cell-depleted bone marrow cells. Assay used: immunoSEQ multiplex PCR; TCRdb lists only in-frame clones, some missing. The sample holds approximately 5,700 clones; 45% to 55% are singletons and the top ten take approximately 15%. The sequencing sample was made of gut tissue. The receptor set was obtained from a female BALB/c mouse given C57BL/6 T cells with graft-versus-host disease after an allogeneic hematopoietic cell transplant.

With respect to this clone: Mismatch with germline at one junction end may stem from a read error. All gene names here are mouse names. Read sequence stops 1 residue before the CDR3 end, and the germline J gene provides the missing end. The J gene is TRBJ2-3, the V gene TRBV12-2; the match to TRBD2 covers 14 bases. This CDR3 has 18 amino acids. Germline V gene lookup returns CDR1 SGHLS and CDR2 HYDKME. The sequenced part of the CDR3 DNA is TGTGCCGGCTCTTCCGGGACTGGGGGGGCGCATAGTGCAGAAACGCTGTAT. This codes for CAGSSGTGGAHSAETLY. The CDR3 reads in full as CAGSSGTGGAHSAETLYF.

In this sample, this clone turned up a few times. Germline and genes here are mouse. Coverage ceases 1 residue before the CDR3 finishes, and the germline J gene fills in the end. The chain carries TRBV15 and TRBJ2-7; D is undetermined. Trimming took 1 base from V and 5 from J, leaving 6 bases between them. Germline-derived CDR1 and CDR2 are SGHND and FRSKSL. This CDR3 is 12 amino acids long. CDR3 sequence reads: CASSLDGHEQYF. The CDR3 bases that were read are TGTGCCAGCAGTTTAGACGGGCATGAACAGTAC.

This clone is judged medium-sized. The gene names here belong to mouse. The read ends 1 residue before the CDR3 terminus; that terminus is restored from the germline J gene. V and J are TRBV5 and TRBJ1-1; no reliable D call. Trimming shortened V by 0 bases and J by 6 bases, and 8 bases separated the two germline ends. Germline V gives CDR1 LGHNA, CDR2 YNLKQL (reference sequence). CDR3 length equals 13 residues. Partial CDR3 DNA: TGTGCCAGCAGCCAAGATCCGACATCAGAAGTCTTC. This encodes CASSQDPTSEVF. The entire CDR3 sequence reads CASSQDPTSEVFF.

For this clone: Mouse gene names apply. Incomplete CDR3 DNA: TGTGCCAGCAGTCCGACAAATTCTGGAAATACGCTCTAT. It yields the protein CASSPTNSGNTLY. The whole CDR3 protein is CASSPTNSGNTLYF. V is TRBV26 and J is TRBJ1-3; D remains unclear. The read stops 1 residue short of the end of the CDR3; the missing end is completed from the germline J gene. Germline V gene data show CDR1 as KGHPV and CDR2 as FQNQEV (reference sequence). This CDR3 has 14 residues. Trimming took 4 bases from V and 0 from J, leaving 7 bases between them.

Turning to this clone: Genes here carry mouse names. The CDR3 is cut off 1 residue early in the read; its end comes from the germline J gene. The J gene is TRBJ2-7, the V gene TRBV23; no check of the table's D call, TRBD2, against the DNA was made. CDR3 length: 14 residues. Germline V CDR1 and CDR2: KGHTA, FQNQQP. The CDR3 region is CSSSQPGLGVEQYF. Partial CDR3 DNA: TGCTCCAGCAGTCAGCCGGGACTGGGGGTTGAACAGTAC.

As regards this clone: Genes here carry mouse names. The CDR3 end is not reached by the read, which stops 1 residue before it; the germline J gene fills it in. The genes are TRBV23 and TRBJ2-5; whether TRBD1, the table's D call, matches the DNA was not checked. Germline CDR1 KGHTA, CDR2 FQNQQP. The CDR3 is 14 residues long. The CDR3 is CSSSQEGARDTQYF. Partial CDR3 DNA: TGCTCCAGCAGTCAAGAGGGGGCGCGGGACACCCAGTAC.

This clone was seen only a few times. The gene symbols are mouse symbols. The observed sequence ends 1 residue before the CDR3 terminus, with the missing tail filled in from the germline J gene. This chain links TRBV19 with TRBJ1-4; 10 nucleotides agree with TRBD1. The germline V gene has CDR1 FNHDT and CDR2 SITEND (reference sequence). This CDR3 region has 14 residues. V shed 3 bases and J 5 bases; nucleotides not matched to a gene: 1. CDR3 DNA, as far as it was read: TGTGCCAGCAGTAGGGGACAGGGGAACGAAAGATTATTT. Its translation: CASSRGQGNERLF. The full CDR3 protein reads CASSRGQGNERLFF.

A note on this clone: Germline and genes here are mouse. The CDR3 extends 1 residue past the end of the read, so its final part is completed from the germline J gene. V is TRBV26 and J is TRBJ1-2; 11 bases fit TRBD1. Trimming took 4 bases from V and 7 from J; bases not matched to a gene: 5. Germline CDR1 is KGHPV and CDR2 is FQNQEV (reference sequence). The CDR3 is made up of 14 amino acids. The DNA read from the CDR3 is TGTGCCAGCAGTCCTTGGACAGGGGGCGTCGACTACACC. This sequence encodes CASSPWTGGVDYT. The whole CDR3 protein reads CASSPWTGGVDYTF.

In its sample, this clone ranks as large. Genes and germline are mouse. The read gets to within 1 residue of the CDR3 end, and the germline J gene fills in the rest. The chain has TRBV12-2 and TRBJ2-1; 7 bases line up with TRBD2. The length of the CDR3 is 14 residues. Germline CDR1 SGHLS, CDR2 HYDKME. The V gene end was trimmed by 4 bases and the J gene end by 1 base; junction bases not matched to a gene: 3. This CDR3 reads CASSTGANYAEQFF. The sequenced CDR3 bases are TGTGCCAGCTCCACTGGGGCGAACTATGCTGAGCAGTTC.

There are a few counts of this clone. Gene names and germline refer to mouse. CDR3 loop: CASSLGWGSAETLYF. Partial CDR3 DNA: TGTGCCAGCTCTCTCGGCTGGGGTAGTGCAGAAACGCTGTAT. V is TRBV12-2 and J is TRBJ2-3; perhaps TRBD2 as D (6 bases). The read halts 1 residue ahead of the CDR3 end, with the missing end drawn from the germline J gene. V was trimmed by 0 bases and J by 0 bases, leaving 9 bases between them. The germline gives CDR1 SGHLS, CDR2 HYDKME. The length of the CDR3 is 15 residues.

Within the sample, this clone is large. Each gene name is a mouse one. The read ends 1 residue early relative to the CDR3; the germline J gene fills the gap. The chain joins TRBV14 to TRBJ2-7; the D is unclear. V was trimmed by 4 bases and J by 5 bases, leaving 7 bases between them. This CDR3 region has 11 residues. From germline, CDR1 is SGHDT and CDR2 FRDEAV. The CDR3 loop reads CASSPIHEQYF. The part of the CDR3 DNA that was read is TGTGCCAGCAGTCCCATCCATGAACAGTAC.

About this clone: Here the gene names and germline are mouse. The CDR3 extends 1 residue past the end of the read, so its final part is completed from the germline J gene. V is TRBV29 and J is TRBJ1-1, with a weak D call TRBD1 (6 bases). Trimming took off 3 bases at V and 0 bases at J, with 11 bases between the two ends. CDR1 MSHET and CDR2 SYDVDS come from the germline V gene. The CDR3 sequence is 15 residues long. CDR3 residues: CASSLAGTTNTEVFF. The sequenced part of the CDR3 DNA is TGTGCTAGCAGTTTGGCCGGGACAACAAACACAGAAGTCTTC.

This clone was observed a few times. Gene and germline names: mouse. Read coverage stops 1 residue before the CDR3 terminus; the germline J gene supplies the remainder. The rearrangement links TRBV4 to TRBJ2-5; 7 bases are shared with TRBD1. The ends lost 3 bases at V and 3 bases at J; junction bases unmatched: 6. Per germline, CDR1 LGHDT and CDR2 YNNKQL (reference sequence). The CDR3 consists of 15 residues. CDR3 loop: CASSYLARGQDTQYF. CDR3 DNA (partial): TGTGCCAGCAGCTATCTCGCCAGGGGGCAAGACACCCAGTAC.

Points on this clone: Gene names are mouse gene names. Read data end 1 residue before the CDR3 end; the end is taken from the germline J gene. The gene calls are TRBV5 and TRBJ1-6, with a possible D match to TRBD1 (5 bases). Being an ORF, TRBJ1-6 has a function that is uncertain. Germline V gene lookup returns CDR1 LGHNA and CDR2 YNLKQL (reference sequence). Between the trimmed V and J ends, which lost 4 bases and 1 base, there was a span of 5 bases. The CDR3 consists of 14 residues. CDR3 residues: CASSRQSYNSPLYF. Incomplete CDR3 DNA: TGTGCCAGCAGCCGACAGTCCTATAATTCGCCCCTCTAC.

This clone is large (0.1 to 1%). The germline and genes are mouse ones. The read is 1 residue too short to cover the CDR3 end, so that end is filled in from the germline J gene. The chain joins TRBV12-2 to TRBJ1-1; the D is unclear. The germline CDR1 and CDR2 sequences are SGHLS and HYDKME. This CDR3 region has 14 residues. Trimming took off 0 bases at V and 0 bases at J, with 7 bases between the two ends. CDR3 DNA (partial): TGTGCCAGCTCTCTCGGCATTGCAAACACAGAAGTCTTC. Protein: CASSLGIANTEVF. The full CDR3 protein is CASSLGIANTEVFF.